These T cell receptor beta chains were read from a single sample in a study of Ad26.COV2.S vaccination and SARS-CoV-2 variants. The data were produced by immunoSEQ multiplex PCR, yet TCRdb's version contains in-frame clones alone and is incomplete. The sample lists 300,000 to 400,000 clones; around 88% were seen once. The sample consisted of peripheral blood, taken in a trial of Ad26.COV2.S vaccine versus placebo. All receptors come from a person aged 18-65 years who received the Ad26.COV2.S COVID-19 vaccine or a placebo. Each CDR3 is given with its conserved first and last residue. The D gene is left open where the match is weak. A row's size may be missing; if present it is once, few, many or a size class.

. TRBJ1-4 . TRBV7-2 CASSPLLGGWEKLFF TGTGCCAGCAGCCCGTTACTTGGAGGGTGGGAAAAACTGTTTTTT
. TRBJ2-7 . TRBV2 CASRDPESYEQYF TGTGCCAGCAGGGATCCAGAGTCCTACGAGCAGTACTTC
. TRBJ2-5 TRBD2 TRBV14 CASSQEPVEAGLEETQYF TGTGCCAGCAGCCAAGAACCGGTAGAAGCGGGACTCGAAGAGACCCAGTACTTC
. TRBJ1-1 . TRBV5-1 CASSFGTVNTEAFF TGCGCCAGCAGCTTCGGGACGGTGAACACTGAAGCTTTCTTT
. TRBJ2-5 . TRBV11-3 CASSPAGGPEETQYF TGTGCCAGCAGCCCCGCCGGGGGGCCGGAGGAGACCCAGTACTTC
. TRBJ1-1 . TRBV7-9 CASSLDTRRAFF TGTGCCAGCAGCTTAGACACCAGGAGAGCTTTCTTT
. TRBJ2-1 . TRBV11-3 CASEMEQFF TGTGCCAGCGAGATGGAGCAGTTCTTC
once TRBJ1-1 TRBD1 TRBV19 CASSTRTGENTEAFF TGTGCCAGTAGTACCCGGACAGGGGAGAACACTGAAGCTTTCTTT
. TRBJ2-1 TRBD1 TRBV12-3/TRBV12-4 CASSKGQYNEQFF TGTGCCAGCAGTAAGGGACAGTACAATGAGCAGTTCTTC
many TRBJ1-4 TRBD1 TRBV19 CASTGQGATNEKLFF TGTGCCAGCACGGGACAGGGCGCAACTAATGAAAAACTGTTTTTT
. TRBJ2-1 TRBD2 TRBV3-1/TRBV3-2 CASSQAGTSSHEQFF TGTGCCAGCAGCCAAGCCGGGACTAGCTCTCATGAGCAGTTCTTC
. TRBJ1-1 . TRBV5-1 CASWGFEAFF TGCGCCAGCTGGGGTTTTGAAGCTTTCTTT
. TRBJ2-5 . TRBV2 CASSGGQETQYF TGTGCCAGCAGTGGAGGACAAGAGACCCAGTACTTC
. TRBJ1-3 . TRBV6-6 CASRPLGGVSGNTIYF TGTGCCAGCAGACCACTGGGGGGCGTCTCTGGAAACACCATATATTTT
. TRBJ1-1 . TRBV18 CASSTGSRQPEGAFF TGTGCCAGCTCAACCGGAAGCCGGCAACCGGAGGGAGCTTTCTTT
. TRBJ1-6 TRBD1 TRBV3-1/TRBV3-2 CASSQAGTGGAGNSPLHF TGTGCCAGCAGCCAAGCGGGGACAGGGGGCGCGGGTAATTCACCCCTCCACTTT
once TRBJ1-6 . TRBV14 CASSQDLGSAHNSPLHF TGTGCCAGCAGCCAAGATTTGGGGAGTGCGCATAATTCACCCCTCCACTTT
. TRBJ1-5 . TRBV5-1 CASSPWWGVNQPQHF TGCGCCAGCAGTCCCTGGTGGGGGGTCAATCAGCCCCAGCATTTT
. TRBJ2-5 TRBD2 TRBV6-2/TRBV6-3 CASSYLVAGVQETQYF TGTGCCAGCAGTTACTTGGTAGCGGGAGTCCAAGAGACCCAGTACTTC
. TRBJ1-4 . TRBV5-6 CASSPGRRNEKLFF TGTGCCAGCAGCCCAGGGAGACGTAATGAAAAACTGTTTTTT
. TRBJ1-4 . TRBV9 CASSGTGTEKLFF TGTGCCAGCAGCGGTACAGGGACCGAAAAACTGTTTTTT
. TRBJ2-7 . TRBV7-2 CASSSRATYEQYF TGTGCCAGCAGCTCTAGAGCCACCTACGAGCAGTACTTC
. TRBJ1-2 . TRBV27 CASSSWTDYGYTF TGTGCCAGCAGTTCCTGGACTGACTATGGCTACACCTTC
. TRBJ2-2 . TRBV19 CASSIPGSPTGELFF TGTGCCAGTAGTATCCCGGGGAGTCCCACCGGGGAGCTGTTTTTT
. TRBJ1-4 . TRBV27 CASSLSGDYYRGLFF TGTGCCAGCAGTTTATCGGGGGATTATTACCGGGGACTGTTTTTT
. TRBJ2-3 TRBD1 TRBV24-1 CATSSFGQGADTQYF TGTGCCACCAGTAGCTTTGGACAGGGGGCAGATACGCAGTATTTT
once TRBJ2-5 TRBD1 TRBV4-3 CASSTRQGETQYF TGCGCCAGCAGCACCCGACAGGGGGAGACCCAGTACTTC
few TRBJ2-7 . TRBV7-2 CASSAGTGYEQYF TGTGCCAGCAGCGCCGGGACCGGATACGAGCAGTACTTC
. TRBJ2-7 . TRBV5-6 CASSLVTGRFAYEQYF TGTGCCAGCAGCTTGGTTACCGGCAGGTTTGCCTACGAGCAGTACTTC
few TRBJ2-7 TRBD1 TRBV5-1 CASSLTGAISYEQYF TGCGCCAGCAGCTTGACAGGGGCAATCTCCTACGAGCAGTACTTC
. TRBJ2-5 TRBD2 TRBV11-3 CASSPGLAGQETQYF TGTGCCAGCAGCCCGGGACTAGCGGGCCAAGAGACCCAGTACTTC
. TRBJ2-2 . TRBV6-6 CASSPHRAGELFF TGTGCCAGCAGTCCGCACAGGGCCGGGGAGCTGTTTTTT
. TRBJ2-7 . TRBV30 CAWIPALSYEQYF TGTGCCTGGATCCCGGCCTTATCCTACGAGCAGTACTTC
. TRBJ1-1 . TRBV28 CASCRRGGVGTEAFF TGTGCCAGCTGCCGGAGAGGAGGGGTCGGCACTGAAGCTTTCTTT
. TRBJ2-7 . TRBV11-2 CASSLAPRRPGDEQYF TGTGCCAGCAGCTTAGCGCCGAGGAGGCCGGGGGACGAGCAGTACTTC
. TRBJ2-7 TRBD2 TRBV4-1 CASSQEISRRGRGEQYF TGCGCCAGCAGCCAAGAGATTAGCCGAAGAGGGAGGGGCGAGCAGTACTTC
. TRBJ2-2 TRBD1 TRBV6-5 CASRTDRVTGELFF TGTGCCAGCAGAACCGACAGGGTTACCGGGGAGCTGTTTTTT
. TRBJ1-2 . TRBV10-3 CAISERGGDLGYTF TGTGCCATCAGTGAGAGGGGGGGAGACCTTGGCTACACCTTC
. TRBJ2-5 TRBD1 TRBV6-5 CASRETGRETQYF TGTGCCAGCAGGGAGACAGGGAGAGAGACCCAGTACTTC
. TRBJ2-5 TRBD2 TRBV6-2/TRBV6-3 CASSSGGAGETQYF TGTGCCAGCAGTTCCGGGGGGGCCGGGGAGACCCAGTACTTC
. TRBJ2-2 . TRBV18 CASSPGAPSGELFF TGTGCCAGCTCACCAGGGGCTCCTTCCGGGGAGCTGTTTTTT
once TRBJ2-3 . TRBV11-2 CASSLVGGGAPDTQYF TGTGCCAGCAGCTTAGTGGGTGGGGGCGCCCCAGATACGCAGTATTTT
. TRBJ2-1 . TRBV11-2 CASRQGGFSNEQFF TGTGCCAGCAGACAGGGGGGGTTTTCCAATGAGCAGTTCTTC